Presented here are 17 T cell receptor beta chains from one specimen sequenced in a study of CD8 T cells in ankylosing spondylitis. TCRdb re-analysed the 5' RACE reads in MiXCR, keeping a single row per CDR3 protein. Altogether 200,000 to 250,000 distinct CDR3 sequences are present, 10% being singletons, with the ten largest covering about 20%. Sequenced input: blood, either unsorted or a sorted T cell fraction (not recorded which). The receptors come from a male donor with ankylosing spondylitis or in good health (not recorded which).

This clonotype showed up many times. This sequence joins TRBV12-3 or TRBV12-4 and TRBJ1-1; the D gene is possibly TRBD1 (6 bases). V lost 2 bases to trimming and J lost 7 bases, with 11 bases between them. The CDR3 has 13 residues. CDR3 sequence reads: CASSLKGDGEAFF. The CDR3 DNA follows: TGTGCCAGCAGTTTAAAGGGGGACGGTGAAGCTTTCTTT.

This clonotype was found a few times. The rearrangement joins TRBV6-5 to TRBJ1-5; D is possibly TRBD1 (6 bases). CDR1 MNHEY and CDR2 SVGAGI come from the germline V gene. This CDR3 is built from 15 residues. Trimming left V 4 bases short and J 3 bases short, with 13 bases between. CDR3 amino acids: CASSLAQGNNQPQHF. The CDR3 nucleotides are TGTGCCAGCAGTTTAGCCCAGGGGAACAATCAGCCCCAGCATTTT.

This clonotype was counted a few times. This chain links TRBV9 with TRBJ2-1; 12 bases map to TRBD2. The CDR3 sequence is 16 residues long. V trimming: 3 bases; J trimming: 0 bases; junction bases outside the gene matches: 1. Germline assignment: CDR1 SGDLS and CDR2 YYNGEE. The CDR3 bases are TGTGCCAGCAGCGCTAGCGGGGGGGTCTCCTACAATGAGCAGTTCTTC. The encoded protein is CASSASGGVSYNEQFF.

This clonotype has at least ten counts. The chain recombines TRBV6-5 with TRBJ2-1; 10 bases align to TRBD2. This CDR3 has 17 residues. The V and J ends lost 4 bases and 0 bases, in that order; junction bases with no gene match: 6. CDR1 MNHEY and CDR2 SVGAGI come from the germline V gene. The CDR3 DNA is TGTGCCAGCAGTTCTTCTAGCGGGGGAAGCTCCTACAATGAGCAGTTCTTC. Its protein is CASSSSSGGSSYNEQFF.

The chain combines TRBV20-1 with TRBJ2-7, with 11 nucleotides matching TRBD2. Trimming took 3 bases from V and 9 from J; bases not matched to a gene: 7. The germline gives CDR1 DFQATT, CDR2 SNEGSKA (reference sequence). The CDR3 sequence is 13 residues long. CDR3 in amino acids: CSARLAGGPGQYF. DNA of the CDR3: TGCAGTGCTAGGTTAGCGGGGGGGCCAGGGCAGTACTTC.

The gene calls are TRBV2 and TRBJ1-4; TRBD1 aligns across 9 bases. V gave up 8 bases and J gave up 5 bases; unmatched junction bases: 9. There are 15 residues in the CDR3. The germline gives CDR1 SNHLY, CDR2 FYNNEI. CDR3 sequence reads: CASPLPGTGNEKLFF. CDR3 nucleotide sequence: TGTGCCAGCCCTCTCCCCGGGACAGGGAATGAAAAACTGTTTTTT.

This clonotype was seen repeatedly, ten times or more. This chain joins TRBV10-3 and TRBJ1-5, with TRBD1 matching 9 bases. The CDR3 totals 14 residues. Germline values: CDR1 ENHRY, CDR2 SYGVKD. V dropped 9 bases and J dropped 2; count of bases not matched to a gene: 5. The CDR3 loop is CAIGRDRGNQPQHF. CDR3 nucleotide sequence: TGTGCCATTGGCCGGGACAGGGGCAATCAGCCCCAGCATTTT.

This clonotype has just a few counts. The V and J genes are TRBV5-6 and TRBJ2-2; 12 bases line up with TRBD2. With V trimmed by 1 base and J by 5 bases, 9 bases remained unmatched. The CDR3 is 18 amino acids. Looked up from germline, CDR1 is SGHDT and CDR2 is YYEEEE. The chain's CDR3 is CASSLPPSGGAGTGELFF. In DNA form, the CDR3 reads TGTGCCAGCAGCTTGCCGCCTAGCGGGGGGGCCGGTACCGGGGAGCTGTTTTTT.

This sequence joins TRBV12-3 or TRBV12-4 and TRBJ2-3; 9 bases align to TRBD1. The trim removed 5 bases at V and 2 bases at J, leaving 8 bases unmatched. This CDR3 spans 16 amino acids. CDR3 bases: TGTGCCAGCAGTCCCGGACAGGGGAAGGTCACAGATACGCAGTATTTT. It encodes CASSPGQGKVTDTQYF.

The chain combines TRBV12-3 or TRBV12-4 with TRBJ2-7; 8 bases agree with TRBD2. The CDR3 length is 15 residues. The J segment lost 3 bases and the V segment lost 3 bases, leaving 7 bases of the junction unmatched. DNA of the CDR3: TGTGCCAGCAGTTTGGTAGAGGCGGGGGGCTACGAGCAGTACTTC. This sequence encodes CASSLVEAGGYEQYF.

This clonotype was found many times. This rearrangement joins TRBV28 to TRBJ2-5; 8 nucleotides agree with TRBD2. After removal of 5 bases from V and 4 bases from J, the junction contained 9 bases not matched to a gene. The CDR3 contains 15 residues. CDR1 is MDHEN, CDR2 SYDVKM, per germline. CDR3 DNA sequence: TGTGCCAGCAGTCCCGGGGGGGCCGGTTCAGAGACCCAGTACTTC. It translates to CASSPGGAGSETQYF.

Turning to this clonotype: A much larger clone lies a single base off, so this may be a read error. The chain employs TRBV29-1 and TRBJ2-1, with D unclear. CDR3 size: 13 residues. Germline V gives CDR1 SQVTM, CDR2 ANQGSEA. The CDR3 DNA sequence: TGCAGCGTAAGAGGCTCGTCCTGCAATGAGCAGTTCTTC. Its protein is CSVRGSSCNEQFF.

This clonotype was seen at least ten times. The chain's CDR3 is CSAFDTSSGNTIYF. The CDR3 DNA reads TGCAGTGCTTTTGACACCTCCTCTGGAAACACCATATATTTT. The chain uses TRBV20-1 and TRBJ1-3, with D unclear. CDR3 length: 14 amino acids. Trimming shortened V by 5 bases and J by 0 bases, and 11 bases separated the two germline ends. Germline assignment: CDR1 DFQATT and CDR2 SNEGSKA (reference sequence).

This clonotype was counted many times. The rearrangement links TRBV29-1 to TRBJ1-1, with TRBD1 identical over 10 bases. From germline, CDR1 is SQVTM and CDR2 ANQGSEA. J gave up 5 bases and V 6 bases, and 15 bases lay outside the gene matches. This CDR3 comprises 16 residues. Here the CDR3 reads CSVVKPPGQGLTEAFF. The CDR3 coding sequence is TGCAGCGTAGTGAAACCTCCGGGACAGGGGCTAACTGAAGCTTTCTTT. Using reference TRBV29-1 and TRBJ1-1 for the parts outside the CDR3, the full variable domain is SAVISQKPSRDICQRGTSLTIQCQVDSQVTMMFWYRQQPGQSLTLIATANQGSEATYESGFVIDKFPISRPNLTFSTLTVSNMSPEDSSIYLCSVVKPPGQGLTEAFFGQGTRLTVV.

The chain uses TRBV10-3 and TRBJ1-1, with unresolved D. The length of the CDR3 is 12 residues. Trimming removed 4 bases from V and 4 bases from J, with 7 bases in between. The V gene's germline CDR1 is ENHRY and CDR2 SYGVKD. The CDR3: CAISGRSTEAFF. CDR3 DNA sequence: TGTGCCATCAGTGGACGGTCCACTGAAGCTTTCTTT.

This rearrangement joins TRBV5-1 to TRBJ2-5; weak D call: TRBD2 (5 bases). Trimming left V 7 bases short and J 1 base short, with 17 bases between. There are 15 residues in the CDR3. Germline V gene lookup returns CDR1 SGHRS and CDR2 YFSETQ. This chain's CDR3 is CASANQPGVQETQYF. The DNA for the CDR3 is TGCGCCAGCGCCAATCAACCCGGGGTCCAAGAGACCCAGTACTTC.

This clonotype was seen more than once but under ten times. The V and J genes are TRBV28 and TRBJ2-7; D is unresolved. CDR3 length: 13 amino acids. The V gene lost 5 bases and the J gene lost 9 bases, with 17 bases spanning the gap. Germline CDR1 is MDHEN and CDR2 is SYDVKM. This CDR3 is CASSPPETGRQYF. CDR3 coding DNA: TGTGCCAGCAGTCCGCCTGAAACCGGGCGGCAGTACTTC.